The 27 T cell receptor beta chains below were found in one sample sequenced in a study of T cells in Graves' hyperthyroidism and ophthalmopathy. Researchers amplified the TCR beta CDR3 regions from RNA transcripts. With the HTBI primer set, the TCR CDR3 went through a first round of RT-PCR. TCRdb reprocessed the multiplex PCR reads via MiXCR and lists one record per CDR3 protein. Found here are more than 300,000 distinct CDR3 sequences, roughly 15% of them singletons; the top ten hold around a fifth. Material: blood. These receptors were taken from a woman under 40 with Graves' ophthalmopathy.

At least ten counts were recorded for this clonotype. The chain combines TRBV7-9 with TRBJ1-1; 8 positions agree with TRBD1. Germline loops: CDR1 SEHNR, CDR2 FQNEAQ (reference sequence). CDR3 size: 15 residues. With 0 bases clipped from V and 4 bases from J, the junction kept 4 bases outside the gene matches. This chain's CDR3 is CASSLARQGFTEAFF. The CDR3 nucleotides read TGTGCCAGCAGCTTAGCTCGACAGGGGTTCACTGAAGCTTTCTTT.

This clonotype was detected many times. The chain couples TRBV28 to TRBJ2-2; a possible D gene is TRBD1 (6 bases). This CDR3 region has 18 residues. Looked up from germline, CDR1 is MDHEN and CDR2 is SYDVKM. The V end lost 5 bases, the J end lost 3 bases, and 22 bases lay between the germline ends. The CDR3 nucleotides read TGTGCCAGCAGTCCATCGACAGGACCGCGAGGGCACACCGGGGAGCTGTTTTTT. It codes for CASSPSTGPRGHTGELFF. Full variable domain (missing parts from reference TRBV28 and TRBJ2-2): DVKVTQSSRYLVKRTGEKVFLECVQDMDHENMFWYRQDPGLGLRLIYFSYDVKMKEKGDIPEGYSVSREKKERFSLILESASTNQTSMYLCASSPSTGPRGHTGELFFGEGSRLTVL.

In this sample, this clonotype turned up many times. The CDR3 loop reads CSANAGADTQYF. The DNA of the CDR3 is TGCAGTGCCAACGCAGGGGCAGATACGCAGTATTTT. This rearrangement joins TRBV20-1 to TRBJ2-3, with D possibly TRBD1 on 6 matching bases. With 6 bases removed from V and 4 bases from J, the gap between germline ends came to 11 bases. This CDR3 comprises 12 residues. Germline V gene sequence: CDR1 DFQATT, CDR2 SNEGSKA (reference sequence).

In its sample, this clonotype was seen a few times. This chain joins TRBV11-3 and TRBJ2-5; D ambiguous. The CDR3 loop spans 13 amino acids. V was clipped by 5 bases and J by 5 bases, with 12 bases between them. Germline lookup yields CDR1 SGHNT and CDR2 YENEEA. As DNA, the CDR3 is TGTGCCAGCAGCCCTCGCAATTACGAGACCCAGTACTTC. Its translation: CASSPRNYETQYF.

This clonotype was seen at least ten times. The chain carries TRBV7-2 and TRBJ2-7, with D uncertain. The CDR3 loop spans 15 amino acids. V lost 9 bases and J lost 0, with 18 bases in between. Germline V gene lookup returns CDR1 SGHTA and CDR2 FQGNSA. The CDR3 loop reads CARDQVGGTSYEQYF. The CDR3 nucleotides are TGTGCCAGGGATCAAGTAGGTGGCACCTCCTACGAGCAGTACTTC. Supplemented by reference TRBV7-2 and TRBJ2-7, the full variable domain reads GAGVSQSPSNKVTEKGKDVELRCDPISGHTALYWYRQSLGQGLEFLIYFQGNSAPDKSGLPSDRFSAERTGGSVSTLTIQRTQQEDSAVYLCARDQVGGTSYEQYFGPGTRLTVT.

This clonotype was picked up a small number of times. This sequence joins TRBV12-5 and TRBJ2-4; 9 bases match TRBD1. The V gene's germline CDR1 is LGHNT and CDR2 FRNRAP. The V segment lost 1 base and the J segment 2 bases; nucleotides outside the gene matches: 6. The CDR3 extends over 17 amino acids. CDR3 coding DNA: TGTGCTAGTGGTTTGGAACAGACAGGGGGGACCAAAAACATTCAGTACTTC. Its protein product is CASGLEQTGGTKNIQYF.

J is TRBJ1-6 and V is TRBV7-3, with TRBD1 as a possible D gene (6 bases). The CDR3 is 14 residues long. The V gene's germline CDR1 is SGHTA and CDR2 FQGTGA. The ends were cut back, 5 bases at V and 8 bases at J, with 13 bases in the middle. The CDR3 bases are TGTGCCAGCAGCCTAGACTACAGGGATTCACCCCTCCACTTT. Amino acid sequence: CASSLDYRDSPLHF.

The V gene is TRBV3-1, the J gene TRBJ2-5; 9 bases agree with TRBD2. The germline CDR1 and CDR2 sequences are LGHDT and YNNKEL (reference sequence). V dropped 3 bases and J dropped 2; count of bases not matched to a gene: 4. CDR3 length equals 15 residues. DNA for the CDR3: TGTGCCAGCAGCCAGGCGGGGGGGAATCAAGAGACCCAGTACTTC. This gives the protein CASSQAGGNQETQYF.

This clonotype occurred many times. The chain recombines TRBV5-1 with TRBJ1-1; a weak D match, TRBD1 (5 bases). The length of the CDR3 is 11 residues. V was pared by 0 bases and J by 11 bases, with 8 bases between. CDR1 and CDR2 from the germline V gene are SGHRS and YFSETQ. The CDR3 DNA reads TGCGCCAGCAGCTTGGGACAGCGGGCTTTCTTT. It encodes CASSLGQRAFF. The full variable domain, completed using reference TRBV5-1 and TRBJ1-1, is KAGVTQTPRYLIKTRGQQVTLSCSPISGHRSVSWYQQTPGQGLQFLFEYFSETQRNKGNFPGRFSGRQFSNSRSEMNVSTLELGDSALYLCASSLGQRAFFGQGTRLTVV.

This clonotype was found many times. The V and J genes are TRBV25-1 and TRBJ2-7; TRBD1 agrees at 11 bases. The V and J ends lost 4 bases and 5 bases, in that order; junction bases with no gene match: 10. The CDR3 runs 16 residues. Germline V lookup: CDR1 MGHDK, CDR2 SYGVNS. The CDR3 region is CASSASPGTGGHEQYF. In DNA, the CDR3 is TGTGCCAGCAGTGCTTCACCCGGGACAGGGGGTCACGAGCAGTACTTC.

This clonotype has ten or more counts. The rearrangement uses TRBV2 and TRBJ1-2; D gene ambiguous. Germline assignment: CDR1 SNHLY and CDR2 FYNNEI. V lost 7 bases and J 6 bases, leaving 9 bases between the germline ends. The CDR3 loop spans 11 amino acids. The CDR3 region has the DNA TGTGCCAGCACACAGAGTCATGGCTACACCTTC. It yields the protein CASTQSHGYTF.

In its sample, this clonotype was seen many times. CDR3 region: CASSQTFDEQFF. The DNA of the CDR3 is TGTGCCAGCAGCCAGACATTTGATGAGCAGTTCTTC. The gene calls are TRBV6-1 and TRBJ2-1; D gene uncertain. This CDR3 is 12 amino acids long. The germline gives CDR1 MNHNS, CDR2 SASEGT. The germline V and J ends were trimmed by 6 bases and 8 bases, with 11 bases remaining between them.

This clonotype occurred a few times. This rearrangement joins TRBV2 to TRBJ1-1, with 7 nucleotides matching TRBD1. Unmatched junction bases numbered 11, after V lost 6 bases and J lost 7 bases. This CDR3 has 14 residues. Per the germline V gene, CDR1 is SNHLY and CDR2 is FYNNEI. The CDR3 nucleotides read TGTGCCAGCAGGCAAACAGGGGCCCGATATGAAGCTTTCTTT. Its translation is CASRQTGARYEAFF.

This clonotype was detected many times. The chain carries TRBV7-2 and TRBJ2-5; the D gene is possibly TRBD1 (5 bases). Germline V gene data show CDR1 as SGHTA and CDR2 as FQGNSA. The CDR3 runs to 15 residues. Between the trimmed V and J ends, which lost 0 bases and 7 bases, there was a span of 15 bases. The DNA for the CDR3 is TGTGCCAGCAGCTTAGCTTCTACAGGTTCAGGGACCCAGTACTTC. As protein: CASSLASTGSGTQYF.

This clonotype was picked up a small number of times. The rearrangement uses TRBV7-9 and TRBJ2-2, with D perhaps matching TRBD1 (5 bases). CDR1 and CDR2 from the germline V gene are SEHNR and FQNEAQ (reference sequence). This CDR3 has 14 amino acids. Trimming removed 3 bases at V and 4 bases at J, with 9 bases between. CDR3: CASSFLTVTGELFF. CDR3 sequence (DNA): TGTGCCAGCAGCTTTCTGACAGTCACCGGGGAGCTGTTTTTT. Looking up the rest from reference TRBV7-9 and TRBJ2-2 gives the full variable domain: DTGVSQNPRHKITKRGQNVTFRCDPISEHNRLYWYRQTLGQGPEFLTYFQNEAQLEKSRLLSDRFSAERPKGSFSTLEIQRTEQGDSAMYLCASSFLTVTGELFFGEGSRLTVL.

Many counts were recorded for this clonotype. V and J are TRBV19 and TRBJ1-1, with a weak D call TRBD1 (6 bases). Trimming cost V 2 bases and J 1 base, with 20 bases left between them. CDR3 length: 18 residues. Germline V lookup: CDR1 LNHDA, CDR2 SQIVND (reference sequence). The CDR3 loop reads CASSIRGVSQGGNTEAFF. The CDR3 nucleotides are TGTGCCAGTAGTATAAGGGGAGTATCACAGGGAGGGAACACTGAAGCTTTCTTT.

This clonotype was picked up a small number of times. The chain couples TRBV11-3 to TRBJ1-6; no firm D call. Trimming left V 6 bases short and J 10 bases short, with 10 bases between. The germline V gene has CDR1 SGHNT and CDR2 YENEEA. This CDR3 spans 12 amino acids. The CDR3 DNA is TGTGCCAGCAGTGGCTCTCTGTCACCCCTCCACTTT. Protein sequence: CASSGSLSPLHF.

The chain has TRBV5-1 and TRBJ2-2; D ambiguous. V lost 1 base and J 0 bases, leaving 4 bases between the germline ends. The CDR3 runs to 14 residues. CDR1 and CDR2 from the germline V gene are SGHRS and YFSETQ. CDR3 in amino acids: CASSLKSNTGELFF. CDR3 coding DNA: TGCGCCAGCAGCTTGAAATCGAACACCGGGGAGCTGTTTTTT.

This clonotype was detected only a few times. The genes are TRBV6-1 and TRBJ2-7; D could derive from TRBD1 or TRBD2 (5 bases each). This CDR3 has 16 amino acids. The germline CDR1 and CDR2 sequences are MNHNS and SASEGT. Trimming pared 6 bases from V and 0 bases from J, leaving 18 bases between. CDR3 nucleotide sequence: TGTGCCAGCAGCAACAAGGGGACCTCGGTCTCCTACGAGCAGTACTTC. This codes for CASSNKGTSVSYEQYF.

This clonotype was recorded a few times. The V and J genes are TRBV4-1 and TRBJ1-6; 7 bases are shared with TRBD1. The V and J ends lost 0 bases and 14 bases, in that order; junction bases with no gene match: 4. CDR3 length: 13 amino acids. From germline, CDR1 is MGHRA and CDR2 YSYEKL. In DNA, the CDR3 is TGCGCCAGCAGCCAAGAGACAGGGTCCACCCTCCACTTT. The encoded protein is CASSQETGSTLHF.

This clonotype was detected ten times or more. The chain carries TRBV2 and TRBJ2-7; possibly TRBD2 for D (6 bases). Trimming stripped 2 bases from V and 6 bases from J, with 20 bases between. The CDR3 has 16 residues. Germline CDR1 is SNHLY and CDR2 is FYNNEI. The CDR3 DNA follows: TGTGCCAGCAGTGAACGAGCACGGGGGATTACTATCGAGCAGTACTTC. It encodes CASSERARGITIEQYF.

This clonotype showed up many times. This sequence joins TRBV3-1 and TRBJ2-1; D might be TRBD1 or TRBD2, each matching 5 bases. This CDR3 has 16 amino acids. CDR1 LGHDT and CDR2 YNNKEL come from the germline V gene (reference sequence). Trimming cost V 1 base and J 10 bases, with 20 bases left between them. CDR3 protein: CASSQALAGTSQEQFF. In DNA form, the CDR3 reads TGTGCCAGCAGCCAAGCTTTGGCAGGGACGTCTCAGGAGCAGTTCTTC.

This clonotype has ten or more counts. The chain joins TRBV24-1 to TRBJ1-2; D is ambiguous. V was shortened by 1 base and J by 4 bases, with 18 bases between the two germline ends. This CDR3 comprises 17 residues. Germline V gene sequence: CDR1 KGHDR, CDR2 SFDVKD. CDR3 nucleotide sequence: TGTGCCACCAGTGATTTATTTACCCCATTCCGCCTCTATGGCTACACCTTC. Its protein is CATSDLFTPFRLYGYTF.

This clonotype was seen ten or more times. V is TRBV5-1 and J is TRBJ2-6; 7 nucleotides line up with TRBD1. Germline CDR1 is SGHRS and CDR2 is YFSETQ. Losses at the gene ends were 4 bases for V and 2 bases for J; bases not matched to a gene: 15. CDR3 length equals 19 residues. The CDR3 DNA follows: TGCGCCAGCAGCATGTACAGGGGCGCAGAACCAGCTGGGGCCAACGTCCTGACTTTC. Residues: CASSMYRGAEPAGANVLTF. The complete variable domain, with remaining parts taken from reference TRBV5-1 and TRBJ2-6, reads KAGVTQTPRYLIKTRGQQVTLSCSPISGHRSVSWYQQTPGQGLQFLFEYFSETQRNKGNFPGRFSGRQFSNSRSEMNVSTLELGDSALYLCASSMYRGAEPAGANVLTFGAGSRLTVL.

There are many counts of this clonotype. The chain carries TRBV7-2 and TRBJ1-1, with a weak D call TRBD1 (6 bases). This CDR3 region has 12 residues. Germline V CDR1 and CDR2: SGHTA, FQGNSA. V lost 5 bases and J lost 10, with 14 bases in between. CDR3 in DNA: TGTGCCAGCAGCCCCCGACAGGCGGCAGCTTTCTTT. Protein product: CASSPRQAAAFF.

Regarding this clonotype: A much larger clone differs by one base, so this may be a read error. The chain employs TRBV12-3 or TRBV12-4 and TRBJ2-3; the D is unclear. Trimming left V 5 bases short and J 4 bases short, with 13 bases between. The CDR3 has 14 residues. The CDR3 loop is CASSTAIVSDTQYF. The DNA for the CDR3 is TGTGCCAGCAGTACGGCTATAGTCTCAGATACGCAGTATTTT.

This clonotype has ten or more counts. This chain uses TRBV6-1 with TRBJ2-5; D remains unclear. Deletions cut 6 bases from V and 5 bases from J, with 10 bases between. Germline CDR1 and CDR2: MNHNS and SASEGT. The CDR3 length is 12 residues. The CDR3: CASRDGRETQYF. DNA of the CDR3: TGTGCCAGCAGAGACGGACGGGAGACCCAGTACTTC.